The 8 T cell receptor beta chains in this list originate from one sample, sequenced in a study of identical twins. TCRdb itself ran the 5' RACE reads through MiXCR, one entry per CDR3 protein. The table has hundreds of thousands of distinct CDR3 sequences, 6.5% to 8.5% seen once. The sample was also linked to a second study, of yellow fever vaccine responses in identical twins.

Sequenced material: memory (CD45RO+) T cells sorted from blood. These receptors originate from a woman aged 18-30 years in good health.

This clonotype was found a few times. The chain is built from TRBV14 and TRBJ2-3; possibly TRBD2 for D (6 bases). Germline V gene lookup returns CDR1 SGHDN and CDR2 FVKESK. The CDR3 consists of 14 residues. The germline V and J ends were trimmed by 2 bases and 4 bases, with 10 bases remaining between them. CDR3: CASSQLLAADTQYF. As DNA, the CDR3 is TGTGCCAGCAGCCAACTACTAGCTGCAGATACGCAGTATTTT.

The rearrangement links TRBV10-3 to TRBJ2-7; D perhaps matches TRBD1 (6 bases). This CDR3 region has 12 residues. The germline V gene encodes CDR1 ENHRY and CDR2 SYGVKD. Between the trimmed V and J ends, which lost 7 bases and 6 bases, there was a span of 13 bases. The CDR3 region has the DNA TGTGCCATCAAGGAAAGAGGGGGCGAGCAGTACTTC. Protein product: CAIKERGGEQYF.

This clonotype occurred a few times. The chain has TRBV5-5 and TRBJ2-7; 14 bases agree with TRBD2. J was trimmed by 2 bases and V by 0 bases; bases with no gene match: 7. Germline values: CDR1 SGHKS, CDR2 YYEKEE (reference sequence). The CDR3 runs 18 residues. The CDR3 coding sequence is TGTGCCAGCAGCTTGGGAGGACTAGCGGGAGGCCAAGCCTACGAGCAGTACTTC. This sequence encodes CASSLGGLAGGQAYEQYF.

This clonotype has at least ten counts. This chain uses TRBV20-1 with TRBJ2-7; no clear D. The germline V gene has CDR1 DFQATT and CDR2 SNEGSKA (reference sequence). This CDR3 is 15 amino acids long. V was shortened by 5 bases and J by 0 bases, with 17 bases between the two germline ends. CDR3 DNA sequence: TGCAGTGCTGGTCCTGAGACTCCGAACTCCTACGAGCAGTACTTC. It codes for CSAGPETPNSYEQYF.

This clonotype was picked up many times. This rearrangement joins TRBV7-2 to TRBJ2-1; 9 bases agree with TRBD2. Per germline, CDR1 SGHTA and CDR2 FQGNSA. CDR3 length equals 14 residues. The J segment lost 9 bases and the V segment lost 2 bases, leaving 5 bases of the junction unmatched. CDR3 sequence: CASSLRGRAVEQFF. CDR3 in DNA: TGTGCCAGCAGCTTACGCGGGAGGGCCGTTGAGCAGTTCTTC.

This clonotype has a count of ten or more. The chain employs TRBV5-1 and TRBJ2-1; TRBD1 matches 9 bases. Looked up from germline, CDR1 is SGHRS and CDR2 is YFSETQ. Germline trimming cut 4 bases from V and 3 bases from J; bases unmatched to any gene: 5. The CDR3 has 15 residues. The CDR3 reads CASSLPGQGYNEQFF. CDR3 coding DNA: TGCGCCAGCAGCCTTCCGGGACAGGGCTACAATGAGCAGTTCTTC.

This clonotype was detected many times. J is TRBJ2-1 and V is TRBV20-1; D is unclear. Germline V gives CDR1 DFQATT, CDR2 SNEGSKA (reference sequence). The CDR3 contains 13 residues. Trimming left V 2 bases short and J 0 bases short, with 5 bases between. CDR3: CSARRSSYNEQFF. DNA of the CDR3: TGCAGTGCTAGAAGGAGCTCCTACAATGAGCAGTTCTTC.

The genes are TRBV19 and TRBJ2-5; 8 nucleotides agree with TRBD1. The ends lost 8 bases at V and 4 bases at J; junction bases unmatched: 6. The CDR3 runs to 13 residues. CDR1 and CDR2 (germline): LNHDA, SQIVND (reference sequence). The CDR3 loop reads CASSTGVRETQYF. In DNA form, the CDR3 reads TGTGCCAGTTCGACAGGGGTGAGAGAGACCCAGTACTTC.